The sequence of this T cell receptor (beta chain) was determined in a study of cytomegalovirus exposure and HLA in healthy donors. Study-level findings and limits: In vitro experiments confirmed that a few CMV-associated chains were specific for CMV antigens. Subsequent analysis revealed that first-cohort TCR clusters tended to co-occur in the roughly 120 validation repertoires.

V was clipped by 0 bases and J by 5 bases, with 10 bases between them. The CDR3 totals 14 residues. CDR1 and CDR2 from the germline V gene are SGHAT and FQNNGV. TCRdb keeps only in-frame clones here, not all; method: immunoSEQ multiplex PCR. The sample shows roughly 310,000 clones, roughly 90% of them seen only once. Remarks on this clone: The target antigen is unknown.

The chain is built from TRBV11-2 and TRBJ2-5, with no clear D. The sample taken for sequencing was PBMCs. The TCR comes from a man aged 30 to 39 in good health and CMV-seronegative. This CDR3 reads CASSLEFLSETQYF. In nucleotides, the CDR3 is TGTGCCAGCAGCTTAGAGTTCCTCTCCGAGACCCAGTACTTC.